Below are 26 T cell receptor beta chains sequenced from a single sample in a study of long-term antiretroviral therapy in people with HIV. They ran version v3.0 of the immunoSEQ assay at survey level. Method: immunoSEQ multiplex PCR; TCRdb's copy keeps in-frame clones and lacks some. This table has about 26,000 clones, about 86% appearing once. The sample in question was unsorted PBMCs, obtained just over 2.6 years after starting antiretroviral therapy. Receptors originate from a middle-aged man with HIV.

CDR3 nucleotides: TGTGCCAGCAGTTACTCCCTGGGGGCCTATTACGAGCAGTACTTC. This codes for CASSYSLGAYYEQYF. V and J are TRBV6-5 and TRBJ2-7; D may be TRBD1 (6 bases). This CDR3 region has 15 residues. Trimming took off 0 bases at V and 4 bases at J, with 13 bases between the two ends. Germline V gene lookup returns CDR1 MNHEY and CDR2 SVGAGI.

The chain employs TRBV6-6 and TRBJ1-5; 7 bases fit TRBD1. Trimming took 5 bases from V and 3 from J; bases not matched to a gene: 4. CDR3 length: 14 amino acids. Germline loops: CDR1 MNHNY, CDR2 SVGAGI (reference sequence). In DNA form, the CDR3 reads TGTGCCAGCAGTGCCACAGGGGCCAATCAGCCCCAGCATTTT. Its translation: CASSATGANQPQHF.

The chain has TRBV13 and TRBJ1-1; no clear D gene. Germline CDR1 reads PRHDT; CDR2 reads FYEKMQ (reference sequence). The germline V and J ends were trimmed by 0 bases and 0 bases, with 2 bases remaining between them. The CDR3 consists of 13 residues. CDR3 sequence: CASSLGLNTEAFF. The CDR3, as DNA: TGTGCCAGCAGCTTAGGGTTGAACACTGAAGCTTTCTTT.

The chain uses TRBV28 and TRBJ1-4; 8 bases agree with TRBD1. The trim removed 4 bases at V and 4 bases at J, leaving 8 bases unmatched. CDR3 length: 16 amino acids. Germline V gene lookup returns CDR1 MDHEN and CDR2 SYDVKM. The CDR3 reads CASSSSGQGRNEKLFF. CDR3 sequence (DNA): TGTGCCAGCAGTTCATCAGGACAGGGACGTAATGAAAAACTGTTTTTT. Full variable domain (missing parts from reference TRBV28 and TRBJ1-4): DVKVTQSSRYLVKRTGEKVFLECVQDMDHENMFWYRQDPGLGLRLIYFSYDVKMKEKGDIPEGYSVSREKKERFSLILESASTNQTSMYLCASSSSGQGRNEKLFFGSGTQLSVL.

This clone was recorded once. V gene TRBV19 combines with J gene TRBJ2-7, with D perhaps TRBD2 (6 bases). Per the germline V gene, CDR1 is LNHDA and CDR2 is SQIVND (reference sequence). The CDR3 runs to 12 residues. V was shortened by 2 bases and J by 4 bases, with 6 bases between the two germline ends. CDR3 amino acids: CASSISGYEQYF. The CDR3 nucleotides read TGTGCCAGTAGTATAAGCGGGTACGAGCAGTACTTC.

This sequence joins TRBV10-3 and TRBJ2-7; tentative D call: TRBD1 (6 bases). The germline gives CDR1 ENHRY, CDR2 SYGVKD. The CDR3 runs to 17 residues. The V gene lost 0 bases and the J gene lost 0 bases, with 15 bases spanning the gap. The CDR3: CAISESGQPNFSYEQYF. CDR3 coding DNA: TGTGCCATCAGTGAGTCAGGACAGCCCAATTTCTCCTACGAGCAGTACTTC.

V is TRBV23-1 and J is TRBJ2-7; the D gene is possibly TRBD2 (6 bases). TRBV23-1 is labeled an ORF, and its function is uncertain. The length of the CDR3 is 14 residues. Trimming removed 10 bases from V and 0 bases from J, with 16 bases in between. The CDR3 sequence: CATSRAGFSYEQYF. In DNA form, the CDR3 reads TGCGCCACGTCCCGGGCGGGGTTCTCCTACGAGCAGTACTTC.

The rearrangement joins TRBV6-1 to TRBJ1-2, with D tentatively TRBD1 (6 bases). Germline V lookup: CDR1 MNHNS, CDR2 SASEGT. CDR3 length: 13 residues. V gave up 4 bases and J gave up 13 bases, with 19 bases separating them. The CDR3 DNA reads as TGTGCCAGCAGTGGATGGGACACGTCGCGTGCCACCTTC. Amino acids: CASSGWDTSRATF.

The V and J genes are TRBV7-9 and TRBJ1-2; no clear D. The CDR3 covers 14 residues. Germline CDR1 SEHNR, CDR2 FQNEAQ (reference sequence). Trimming stripped 2 bases from V and 4 bases from J, with 11 bases between. The CDR3 nucleotides are TGTGCCAGCAGCTTAACCGAAGTAGTCTATGGCTACACCTTC. This sequence encodes CASSLTEVVYGYTF.

This chain joins TRBV14 and TRBJ1-1, with D tentatively TRBD1 (5 bases). CDR3 length: 13 residues. Germline V gives CDR1 SGHDN, CDR2 FVKESK. Deletions cut 2 bases from V and 7 bases from J, with 11 bases between. CDR3 amino acids: CASSQSMTVEAFF. The CDR3 DNA reads TGTGCCAGCAGCCAAAGTATGACAGTTGAAGCTTTCTTT.

The sample holds one count of this clone. The chain couples TRBV7-2 to TRBJ2-3; 10 nucleotides agree with TRBD2. V lost 2 bases, J lost 4 bases, and 6 bases stayed unmatched. The CDR3 has 16 amino acids. Germline loops: CDR1 SGHTA, CDR2 FQGNSA. The CDR3 DNA reads as TGTGCCAGCAGCTTAAGGGCTAGCGGGAGCGCAGATACGCAGTATTTT. It codes for CASSLRASGSADTQYF. The whole variable domain, filled in from reference TRBV7-2 and TRBJ2-3, reads GAGVSQSPSNKVTEKGKDVELRCDPISGHTALYWYRQSLGQGLEFLIYFQGNSAPDKSGLPSDRFSAERTGGSVSTLTIQRTQQEDSAVYLCASSLRASGSADTQYFGPGTRLTVL.

This clone appeared a single time. This chain links TRBV6-5 with TRBJ2-2; D not resolved. The CDR3 is 13 amino acids. V gave up 7 bases and J gave up 3 bases, with 9 bases separating them. CDR1 is MNHEY and CDR2 is SVGAGI in the germline V gene. The chain's CDR3 is CASINTYTGELFF. CDR3 nucleotide sequence: TGTGCCAGCATTAACACCTACACCGGGGAGCTGTTTTTT.

V and J are TRBV4-1 and TRBJ1-5; perhaps TRBD1 as D (6 bases). With 3 bases removed from V and 1 base from J, the gap between germline ends came to 10 bases. There are 15 residues in the CDR3. CDR1 is MGHRA, CDR2 YSYEKL, per germline. In nucleotides, the CDR3 is TGCGCCAGCAGCCAGACCGGGACAAGCAATCAGCCCCAGCATTTT. Translated, it gives CASSQTGTSNQPQHF.

CDR3 protein: CASSPQGLALAYEQYF. CDR3 coding DNA: TGTGCCAGCAGCCCCCAGGGACTAGCGTTAGCCTACGAGCAGTACTTC. The chain uses TRBV7-2 and TRBJ2-7; the match to TRBD2 covers 10 bases. The V and J ends lost 5 bases and 2 bases, in that order; junction bases with no gene match: 9. Per the germline V gene, CDR1 is SGHTA and CDR2 is FQGNSA. The CDR3 loop spans 16 amino acids.

The CDR3 nucleotides are TGTGCCAGCAGCTTGGGCCCGAACGAGCAGTACTTC. It is translated as CASSLGPNEQYF. This chain connects TRBV5-4 to TRBJ2-7; D is unresolved. The CDR3 runs to 12 residues. V was shortened by 0 bases and J by 5 bases, with 6 bases between the two germline ends. CDR1 is SGHNT and CDR2 is YYREEE in the germline V gene (reference sequence).

J is TRBJ2-7 and V is TRBV5-8; maybe TRBD2 (5 bases). V dropped 0 bases and J dropped 7 bases, with 14 bases sitting between them. Germline V lookup: CDR1 SGHTS, CDR2 YDEGEE. This CDR3 is 14 amino acids long. The CDR3 DNA sequence: TGTGCCAGCAGCTTGGAAGGGCCCCCGGGGGAGCAGTACTTC. Protein product: CASSLEGPPGEQYF.

The V and J genes are TRBV4-1 and TRBJ2-2; unclear D gene. The CDR3 is made up of 15 amino acids. With 0 bases removed from V and 3 bases from J, the gap between germline ends came to 8 bases. Germline CDR1 MGHRA, CDR2 YSYEKL. CDR3 in amino acids: CASSQEQFYTGELFF. The CDR3 DNA follows: TGCGCCAGCAGCCAAGAACAGTTTTACACCGGGGAGCTGTTTTTT.

This clone was found a few times. The V call is TRBV6-1, the J call TRBJ2-7, with D possibly matching TRBD1 (6 bases). Germline-derived CDR1 and CDR2 are MNHNS and SASEGT. CDR3 length equals 12 residues. Trimming took off 6 bases at V and 5 bases at J, with 11 bases between the two ends. CDR3 nucleotides: TGTGCCAGCAGACTAACAGGGAACGAGCAGTACTTC. This codes for CASRLTGNEQYF.

The sample holds a few counts of this clone. The rearrangement joins TRBV5-1 to TRBJ2-7; D unresolved. From germline, CDR1 is SGHRS and CDR2 YFSETQ. The length of the CDR3 is 13 residues. V shed 0 bases and J shed 4 bases, with 8 bases lying between them. The CDR3 sequence: CASSLESGYEQYF. CDR3 in DNA: TGCGCCAGCAGCTTGGAGTCCGGTTACGAGCAGTACTTC.

The chain links TRBV7-3 to TRBJ2-2, with 8 bases matching TRBD2. Germline CDR1 reads SGHTA; CDR2 reads FQGTGA. Unmatched junction bases numbered 17, after V lost 5 bases and J lost 6 bases. The CDR3 totals 18 residues. The CDR3 DNA is TGTGCCAGCAGCCGAACCGGGGGGGGCCAAGATCTGGCCGGGGAGCTGTTTTTT. It is translated as CASSRTGGGQDLAGELFF.

This clone showed up just once. The chain couples TRBV28 to TRBJ1-5; no clear D gene. The V end lost 1 base, the J end lost 6 bases, and 13 bases lay between the germline ends. CDR1 and CDR2 (germline): MDHEN, SYDVKM. This CDR3 is 15 amino acids long. This CDR3 is CASSLYEGSGQPQHF. The CDR3, as DNA: TGTGCCAGCAGTTTATACGAGGGCAGCGGTCAGCCCCAGCATTTT.

This chain connects TRBV5-1 to TRBJ2-2; TRBD1 matches at 9 bases. The CDR3 length is 16 residues. The germline CDR1 and CDR2 sequences are SGHRS and YFSETQ. The junction had 7 bases not matched to a gene; V was cut back by 3 bases and J by 4 bases. CDR3: CASSSPGQGSTGELFF. The CDR3 DNA sequence: TGCGCCAGCAGCTCCCCGGGACAGGGATCCACCGGGGAGCTGTTTTTT.

The V call is TRBV2, the J call TRBJ2-3, with D perhaps matching TRBD2 (5 bases). The CDR3 is 16 amino acids. Trimming stripped 6 bases from V and 4 bases from J, with 20 bases between. Germline CDR1 and CDR2: SNHLY and FYNNEI. CDR3 amino acids: CASSPGVGSYADTQYF. The CDR3 DNA reads as TGTGCCAGCAGCCCCGGGGTGGGTTCCTATGCAGATACGCAGTATTTT.

V and J are TRBV28 and TRBJ1-1, with a weak D call TRBD1 (5 bases). The length of the CDR3 is 16 residues. Trimming cost V 7 bases and J 2 bases, with 20 bases left between them. Germline V gene sequence: CDR1 MDHEN, CDR2 SYDVKM. In DNA form, the CDR3 reads TGTGCCAGCACCGTAAGTAGGGCAGGGATAAACACTGAAGCTTTCTTT. It yields the protein CASTVSRAGINTEAFF.

The J gene is TRBJ1-2, the V gene TRBV16; D unclear. Germline V gene data show CDR1 as KGHSY and CDR2 as FQNENV. The V gene lost 0 bases and the J gene lost 7 bases, with 12 bases spanning the gap. This CDR3 has 14 amino acids. The CDR3 DNA sequence: TGTGCCAGCAGCCAATCAACCAACTCCCTTGGCTACACCTTC. This codes for CASSQSTNSLGYTF.

CDR3 region: CASSPGGQGLYEQYF. CDR3 bases: TGTGCCAGCTCACCAGGGGGACAGGGGTTGTACGAGCAGTACTTC. J is TRBJ2-7 and V is TRBV18, with 10 bases matching TRBD1. The junction had 5 bases not matched to a gene; V was cut back by 2 bases and J by 4 bases. Germline CDR1 KGHSH, CDR2 LQKENI. This CDR3 comprises 15 residues.